This is a list of T cell receptor beta chains from one sample in a study of beta chain features in type 1 diabetes. Sequencing used immunoSEQ multiplex PCR; TCRdb keeps in-frame clones, though not all of them. This table holds some 350,000 clones, over 8.5% found once. Input material: central memory CD4+ T cells from blood. The origin of the receptors is a man younger than 45 with type 1 diabetes. The CDR3 runs from the conserved cysteine through the conserved F or W. The D gene is left open where the match is weak. Some rows mark clone size as missing; the rest say once, few, many or name a class of expanded clone.

D	V	J	size	DNA	CDR3
-	TRBV12-5	TRBJ2-2	few	TGTGCTAGTGGTTTGTGGGCAACCGGGGAGCTGTTTTTT	CASGLWATGELFF
TRBD1	TRBV2	TRBJ2-2	few	TGTGCCAGCAGTCCCCTACAGGGGGCGACCACCGGGGAGCTGTTTTTT	CASSPLQGATTGELFF
TRBD2	TRBV7-9	TRBJ2-3	-	TGTGCCAGCAGCTTGGATCAAGCGGGACCCACAGATACGCAGTATTTT	CASSLDQAGPTDTQYF
TRBD2	TRBV14	TRBJ2-5	-	TGTGCCAGCAGCCGGGGGACTAGCGGAGACCAAGAGACCCAGTACTTC	CASSRGTSGDQETQYF
TRBD2	TRBV4-3	TRBJ2-1	-	TGCGCCAGCAGCCAAGAGGGCGGGAGGGCCAGGAATGAGCAGTTCTTC	CASSQEGGRARNEQFF
TRBD2	TRBV7-9	TRBJ2-1	-	TGTGCCAGCAGTTTGGGACTAGCGGGAGATGAGCAGTTCTTC	CASSLGLAGDEQFF
TRBD1	TRBV2	TRBJ1-3	-	TGTGCCAGCAGTGAGCAGGGGACAGTCACTGGAAACACCATATATTTT	CASSEQGTVTGNTIYF
TRBD2	TRBV7-2	TRBJ2-3	-	TGTGCCAGCAGCTTAAACGGACTAGCGGGAGATACGCAGTATTTT	CASSLNGLAGDTQYF
-	TRBV7-3	TRBJ2-5	-	TGTGCCAGCAGCTGGGGCGGGACGTTAGGAGAGACCCAGTACTTC	CASSWGGTLGETQYF
-	TRBV4-2	TRBJ2-3	few	TGTGCCAGCAGCGATTCACCCCTGGATACGCAGTATTTT	CASSDSPLDTQYF
-	TRBV21-1	TRBJ1-1	few	TGTGCCAGTCCCCTAGAAGCTTTCTTT	CASPLEAFF
-	TRBV28	TRBJ2-7	many	TGTGCCAGCAGTTTTCTGAACGAGCAGTACTTC	CASSFLNEQYF
-	TRBV7-2	TRBJ2-6	many	TGTGCCAGCAGCTTAGTTTCGACTCGCTCTGGGGCCAACGTCCTGACTTTC	CASSLVSTRSGANVLTF
TRBD2	TRBV6-6	TRBJ2-1	few	TGTGCCAGCAGTTACGACGCGGGAGCGCTGAAGTTCTTC	CASSYDAGALKFF